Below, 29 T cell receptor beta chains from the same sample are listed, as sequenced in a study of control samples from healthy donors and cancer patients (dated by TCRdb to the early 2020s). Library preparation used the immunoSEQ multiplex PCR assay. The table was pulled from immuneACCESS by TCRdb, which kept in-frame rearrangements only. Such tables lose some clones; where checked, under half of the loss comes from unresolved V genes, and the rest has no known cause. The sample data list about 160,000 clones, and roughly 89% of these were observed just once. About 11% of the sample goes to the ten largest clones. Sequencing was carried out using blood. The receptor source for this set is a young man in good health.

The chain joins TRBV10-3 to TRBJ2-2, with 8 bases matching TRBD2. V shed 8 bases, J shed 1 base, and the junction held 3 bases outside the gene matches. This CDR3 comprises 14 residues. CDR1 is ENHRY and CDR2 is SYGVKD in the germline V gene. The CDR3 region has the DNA TGTGCCATCTCTGCGGGGGGGAACACCGGGGAGCTGTTTTTT. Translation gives CAISAGGNTGELFF.

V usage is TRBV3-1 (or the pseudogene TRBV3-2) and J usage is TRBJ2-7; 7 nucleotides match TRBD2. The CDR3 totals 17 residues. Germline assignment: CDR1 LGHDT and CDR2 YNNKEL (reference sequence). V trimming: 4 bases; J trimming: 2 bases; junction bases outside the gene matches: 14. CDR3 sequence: CASSPRGLGEGPYEQYF. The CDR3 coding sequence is TGTGCCAGCAGCCCACGGGGGTTGGGGGAGGGGCCCTACGAGCAGTACTTC.

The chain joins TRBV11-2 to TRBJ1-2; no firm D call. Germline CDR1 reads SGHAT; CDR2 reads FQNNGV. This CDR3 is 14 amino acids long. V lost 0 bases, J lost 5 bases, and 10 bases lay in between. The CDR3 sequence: CASSLDRLQYGYTF. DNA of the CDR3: TGTGCCAGCAGCTTAGATCGTTTACAGTATGGCTACACCTTC.

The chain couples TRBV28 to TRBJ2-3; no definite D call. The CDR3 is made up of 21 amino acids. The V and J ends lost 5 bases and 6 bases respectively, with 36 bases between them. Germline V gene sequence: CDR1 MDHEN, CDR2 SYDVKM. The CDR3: CASSARTTSRDPLAVMDTQYF. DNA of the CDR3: TGTGCCAGCAGTGCGAGAACCACATCCCGCGACCCACTGGCCGTAATGGATACGCAGTATTTT.

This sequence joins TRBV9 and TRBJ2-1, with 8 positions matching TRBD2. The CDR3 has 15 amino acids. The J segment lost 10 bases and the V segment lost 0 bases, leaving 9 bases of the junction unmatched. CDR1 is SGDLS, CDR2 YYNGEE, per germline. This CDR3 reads CASSVVTGGVGEQFF. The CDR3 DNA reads TGTGCCAGCAGCGTAGTGACGGGAGGGGTGGGGGAGCAGTTCTTC.

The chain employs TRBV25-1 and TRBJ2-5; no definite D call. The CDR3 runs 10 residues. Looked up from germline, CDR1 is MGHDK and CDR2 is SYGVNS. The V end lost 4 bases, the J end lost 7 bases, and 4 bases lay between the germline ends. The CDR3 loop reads CASSGGTQYF. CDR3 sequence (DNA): TGTGCCAGCAGTGGAGGGACCCAGTACTTC.

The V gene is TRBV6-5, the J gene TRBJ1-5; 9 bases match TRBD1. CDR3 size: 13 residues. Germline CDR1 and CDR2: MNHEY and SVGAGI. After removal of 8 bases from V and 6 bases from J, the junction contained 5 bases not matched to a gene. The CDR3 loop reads CASQQGAIQPQHF. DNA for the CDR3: TGTGCCAGCCAACAGGGGGCGATTCAGCCCCAGCATTTT.

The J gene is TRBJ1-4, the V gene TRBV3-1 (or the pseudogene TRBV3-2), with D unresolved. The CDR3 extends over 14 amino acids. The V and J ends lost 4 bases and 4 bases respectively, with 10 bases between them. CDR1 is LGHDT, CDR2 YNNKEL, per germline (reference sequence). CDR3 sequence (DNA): TGTGCCAGCAGCCCCTCGGGCCTTAATGAAAAACTGTTTTTT. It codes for CASSPSGLNEKLFF.

CDR3 amino acids: CASSPIPTGFTDTQYF. For the CDR3, the DNA is TGCGCCAGCAGCCCCATACCGACAGGATTCACAGATACGCAGTATTTT. This rearrangement joins TRBV4-1 to TRBJ2-3; a possible D gene is TRBD1 (6 bases). V was cut by 4 bases and J by 2 bases, with 16 bases left in between. Germline V lookup: CDR1 MGHRA, CDR2 YSYEKL. There are 16 residues in the CDR3.

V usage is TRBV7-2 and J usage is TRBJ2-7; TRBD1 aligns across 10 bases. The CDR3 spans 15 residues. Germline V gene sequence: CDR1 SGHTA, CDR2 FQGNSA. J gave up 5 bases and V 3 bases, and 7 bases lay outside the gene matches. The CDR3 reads CASSFDRGRVDEQYF. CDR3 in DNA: TGTGCCAGCAGCTTTGACAGGGGGCGCGTGGACGAGCAGTACTTC.

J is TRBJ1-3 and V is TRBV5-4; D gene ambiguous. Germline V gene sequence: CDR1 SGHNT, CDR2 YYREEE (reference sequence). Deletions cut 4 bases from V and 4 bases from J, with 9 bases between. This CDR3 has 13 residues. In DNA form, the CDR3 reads TGTGCCAGCAGCCCCGTTGTGGGAAACACCATATATTTT. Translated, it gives CASSPVVGNTIYF.

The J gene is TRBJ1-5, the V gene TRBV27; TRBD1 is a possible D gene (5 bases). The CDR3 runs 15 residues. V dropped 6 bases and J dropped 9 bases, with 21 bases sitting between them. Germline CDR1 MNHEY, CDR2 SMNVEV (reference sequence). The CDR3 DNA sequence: TGTGCCAGCAGGAGTAGGGACCAAGTTCGATCGCCCCAGCATTTT. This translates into CASRSRDQVRSPQHF.

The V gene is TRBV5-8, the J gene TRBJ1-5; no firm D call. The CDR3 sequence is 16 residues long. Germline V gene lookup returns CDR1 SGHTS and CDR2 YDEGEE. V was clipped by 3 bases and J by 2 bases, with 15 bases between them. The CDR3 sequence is CASSSRTSSGNQPQHF. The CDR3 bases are TGTGCCAGCAGCTCCCGAACTTCGTCGGGCAATCAGCCCCAGCATTTT.

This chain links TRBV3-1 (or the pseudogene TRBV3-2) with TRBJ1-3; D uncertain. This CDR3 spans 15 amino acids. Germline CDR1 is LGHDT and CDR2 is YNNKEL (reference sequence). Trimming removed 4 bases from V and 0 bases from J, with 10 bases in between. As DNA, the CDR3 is TGTGCCAGCAGCCCTTCCACCCCCTCTGGAAACACCATATATTTT. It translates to CASSPSTPSGNTIYF.

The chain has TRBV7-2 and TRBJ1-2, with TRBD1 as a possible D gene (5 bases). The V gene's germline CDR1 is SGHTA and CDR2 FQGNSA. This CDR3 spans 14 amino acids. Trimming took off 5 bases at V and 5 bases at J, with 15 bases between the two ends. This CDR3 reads CASSGSGAMYGYTF. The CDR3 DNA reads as TGTGCCAGCAGCGGATCCGGGGCAATGTATGGCTACACCTTC.

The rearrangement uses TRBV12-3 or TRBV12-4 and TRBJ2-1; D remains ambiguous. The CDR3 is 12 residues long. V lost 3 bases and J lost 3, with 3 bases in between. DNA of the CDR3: TGTGCCAGCAGTTTCGACTACAATGAGCAGTTCTTC. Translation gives CASSFDYNEQFF.

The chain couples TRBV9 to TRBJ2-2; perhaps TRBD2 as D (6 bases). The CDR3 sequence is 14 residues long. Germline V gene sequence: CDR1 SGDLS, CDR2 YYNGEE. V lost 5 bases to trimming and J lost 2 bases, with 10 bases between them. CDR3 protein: CASRRDFNTGELFF. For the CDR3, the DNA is TGTGCCAGCAGGAGGGACTTCAACACCGGGGAGCTGTTTTTT.

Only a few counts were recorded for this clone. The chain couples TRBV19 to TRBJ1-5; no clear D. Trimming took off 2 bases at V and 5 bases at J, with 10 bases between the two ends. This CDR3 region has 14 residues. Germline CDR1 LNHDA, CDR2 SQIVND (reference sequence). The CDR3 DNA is TGTGCCAGTAGTATACAAAAGTGGGATCAGCCCCAGCATTTT. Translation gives CASSIQKWDQPQHF.

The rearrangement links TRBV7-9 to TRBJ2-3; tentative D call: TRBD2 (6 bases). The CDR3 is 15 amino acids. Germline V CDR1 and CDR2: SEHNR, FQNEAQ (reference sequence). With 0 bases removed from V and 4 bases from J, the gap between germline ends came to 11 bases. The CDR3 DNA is TGTGCCAGCAGCTTAGCGCTGCGGGGCGCAGATACGCAGTATTTT. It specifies CASSLALRGADTQYF.

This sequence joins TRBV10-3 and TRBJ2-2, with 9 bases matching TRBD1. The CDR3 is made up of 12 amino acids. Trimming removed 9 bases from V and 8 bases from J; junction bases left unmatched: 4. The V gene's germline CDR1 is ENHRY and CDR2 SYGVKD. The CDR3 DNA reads TGTGCCATAAGGGACAGGGAAGGGGAGCTGTTTTTT. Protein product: CAIRDREGELFF.

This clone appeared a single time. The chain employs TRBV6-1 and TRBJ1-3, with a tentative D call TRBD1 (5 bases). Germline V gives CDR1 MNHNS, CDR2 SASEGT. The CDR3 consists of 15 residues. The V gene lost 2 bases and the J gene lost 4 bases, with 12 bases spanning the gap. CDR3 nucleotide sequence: TGTGCCAGCAGTGAATCTGGGCAGGGAGGAAACACCATATATTTT. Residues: CASSESGQGGNTIYF.

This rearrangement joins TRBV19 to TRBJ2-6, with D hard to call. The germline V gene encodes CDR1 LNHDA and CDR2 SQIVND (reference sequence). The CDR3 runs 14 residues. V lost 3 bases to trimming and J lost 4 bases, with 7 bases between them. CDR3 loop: CASSILGGANVLTF. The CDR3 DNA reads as TGTGCCAGTAGTATTTTAGGAGGGGCCAACGTCCTGACTTTC. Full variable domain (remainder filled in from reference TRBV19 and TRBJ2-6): DGGITQSPKYLFRKEGQNVTLSCEQNLNHDAMYWYRQDPGQGLRLIYYSQIVNDFQKGDIAEGYSVSREKKESFPLTVTSAQKNPTAFYLCASSILGGANVLTFGAGSRLTVL.

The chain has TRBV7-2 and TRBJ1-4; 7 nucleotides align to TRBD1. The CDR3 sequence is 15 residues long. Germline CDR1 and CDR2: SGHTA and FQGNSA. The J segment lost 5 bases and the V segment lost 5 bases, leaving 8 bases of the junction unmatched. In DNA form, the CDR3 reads TGTGCCAGCAGCGCCAGACAGGGCTCCAATGAAAAACTGTTTTTT. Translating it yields CASSARQGSNEKLFF.

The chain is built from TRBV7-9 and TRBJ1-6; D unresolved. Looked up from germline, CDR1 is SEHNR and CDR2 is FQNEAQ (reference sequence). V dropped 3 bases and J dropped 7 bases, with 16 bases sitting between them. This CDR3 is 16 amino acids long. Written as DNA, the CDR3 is TGTGCCAGCAGCTTCTCAGGTCCAGGTCCAAATTCACCCCTCCACTTT. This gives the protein CASSFSGPGPNSPLHF.

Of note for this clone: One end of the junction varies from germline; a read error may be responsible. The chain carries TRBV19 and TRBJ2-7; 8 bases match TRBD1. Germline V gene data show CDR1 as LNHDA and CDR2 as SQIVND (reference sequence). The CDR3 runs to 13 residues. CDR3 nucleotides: TGTGCCAGTAGTGTAGACAGGGGCTACGAGCAGTACTTC. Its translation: CASSVDRGYEQYF.

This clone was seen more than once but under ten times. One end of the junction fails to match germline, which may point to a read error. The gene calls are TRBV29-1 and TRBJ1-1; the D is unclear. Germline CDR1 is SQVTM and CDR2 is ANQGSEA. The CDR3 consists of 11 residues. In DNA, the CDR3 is TGTTCCACGGTAGTAAGGGCTGAAGCTTTCTTT. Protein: CSTVVRAEAFF.

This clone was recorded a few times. The CDR3 region has the DNA TGTGCCTGGAGTGTCGACAGCAACAATCAGCCCCAGCATTTT. Translated, it gives CAWSVDSNNQPQHF. The chain employs TRBV30 and TRBJ1-5; D is possibly TRBD1 (5 bases). The CDR3 extends over 14 amino acids. CDR1 and CDR2 from the germline V gene are GTSNPN and SVGIG (reference sequence). The V and J ends lost 0 bases and 3 bases respectively, with 9 bases between them. Using reference TRBV30 and TRBJ1-5 for the parts outside the CDR3, the full variable domain is SQTIHQWPATLVQPVGSPLSLECTVEGTSNPNLYWYRQAAGRGLQLLFYSVGIGQISSEVPQNLSASRPQDRQFILSSKKLLLSDSGFYLCAWSVDSNNQPQHFGDGTRLSIL.

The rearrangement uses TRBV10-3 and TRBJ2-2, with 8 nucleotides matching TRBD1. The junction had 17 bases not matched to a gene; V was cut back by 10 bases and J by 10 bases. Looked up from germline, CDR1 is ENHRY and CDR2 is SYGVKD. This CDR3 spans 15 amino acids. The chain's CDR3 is CATSGGQGAKVELFF. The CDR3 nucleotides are TGTGCCACCTCAGGCGGGCAGGGGGCCAAAGTGGAGCTGTTTTTT.

The CDR3 loop is CASSLARGGGYTF. The CDR3 coding sequence is TGTGCCAGCAGTTTAGCCCGGGGTGGAGGCTACACCTTC. V usage is TRBV12-3 or TRBV12-4 and J usage is TRBJ1-2; no clear D gene. Trimming cost V 0 bases and J 8 bases, with 10 bases left between them. This CDR3 region has 13 residues.